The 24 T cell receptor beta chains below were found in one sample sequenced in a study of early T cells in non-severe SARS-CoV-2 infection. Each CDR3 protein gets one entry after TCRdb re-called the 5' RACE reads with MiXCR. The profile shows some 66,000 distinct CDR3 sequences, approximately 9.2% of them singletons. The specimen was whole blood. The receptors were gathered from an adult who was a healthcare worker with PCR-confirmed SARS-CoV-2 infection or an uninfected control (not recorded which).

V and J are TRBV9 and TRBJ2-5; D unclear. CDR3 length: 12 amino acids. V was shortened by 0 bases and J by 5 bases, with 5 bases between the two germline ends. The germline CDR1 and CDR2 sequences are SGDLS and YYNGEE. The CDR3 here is CASSVVGETQYF. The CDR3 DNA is TGTGCCAGCAGCGTAGTTGGGGAGACCCAGTACTTC.

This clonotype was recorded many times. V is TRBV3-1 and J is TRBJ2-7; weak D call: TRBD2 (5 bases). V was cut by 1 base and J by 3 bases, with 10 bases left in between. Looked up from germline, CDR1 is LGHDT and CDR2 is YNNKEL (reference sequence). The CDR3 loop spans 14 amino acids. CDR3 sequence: CASSQGPGIYEQYF. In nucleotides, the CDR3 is TGTGCCAGCAGCCAAGGCCCGGGAATCTACGAGCAGTACTTC.

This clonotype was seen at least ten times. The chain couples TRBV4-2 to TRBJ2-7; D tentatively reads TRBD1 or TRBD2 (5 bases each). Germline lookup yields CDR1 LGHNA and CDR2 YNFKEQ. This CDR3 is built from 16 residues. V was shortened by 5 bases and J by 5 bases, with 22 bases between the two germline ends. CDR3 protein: CASSESRGLALDEQYF. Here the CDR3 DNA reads TGTGCCAGCAGCGAAAGCCGGGGCCTAGCTCTTGACGAGCAGTACTTC.

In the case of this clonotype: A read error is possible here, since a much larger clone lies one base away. The CDR3 DNA is TGCAGCGTTGAAGAGAAACCCATCGATACGCGGTATTTT. Its protein product is CSVEEKPIDTRYF. This chain joins TRBV29-1 and TRBJ2-3; D is uncertain. The CDR3 contains 13 residues. CDR1 is SQVTM and CDR2 is ANQGSEA in the germline V gene.

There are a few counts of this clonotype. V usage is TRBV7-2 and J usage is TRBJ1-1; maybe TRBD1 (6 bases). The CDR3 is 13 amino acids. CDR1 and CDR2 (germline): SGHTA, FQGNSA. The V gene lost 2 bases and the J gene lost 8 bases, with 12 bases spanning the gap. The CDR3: CASSLWGGGEAFF. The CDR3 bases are TGTGCCAGCAGCTTATGGGGGGGCGGAGAAGCTTTCTTT.

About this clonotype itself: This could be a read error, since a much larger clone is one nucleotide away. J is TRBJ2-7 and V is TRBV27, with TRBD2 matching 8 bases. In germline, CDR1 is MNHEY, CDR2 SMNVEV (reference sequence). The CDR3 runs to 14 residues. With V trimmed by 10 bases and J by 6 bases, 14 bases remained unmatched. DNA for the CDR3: TGTGCCAACAAAAACGGGAGGGCCTCCCTCGAGCAGTACTTC. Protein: CANKNGRASLEQYF.

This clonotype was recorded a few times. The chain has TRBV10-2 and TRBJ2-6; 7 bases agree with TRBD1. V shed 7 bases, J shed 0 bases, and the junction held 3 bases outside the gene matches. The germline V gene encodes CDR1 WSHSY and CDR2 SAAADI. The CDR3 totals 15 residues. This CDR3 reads CASTGQSSGANVLTF. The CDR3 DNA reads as TGCGCCAGCACGGGACAGAGCTCTGGGGCCAACGTCCTGACTTTC.

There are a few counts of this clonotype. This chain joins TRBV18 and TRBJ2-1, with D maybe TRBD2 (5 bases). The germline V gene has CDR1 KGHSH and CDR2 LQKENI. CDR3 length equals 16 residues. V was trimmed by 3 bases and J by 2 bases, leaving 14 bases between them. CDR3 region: CASSPAPRETYNEQFF. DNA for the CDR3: TGTGCCAGCTCACCCGCCCCTAGGGAGACCTACAATGAGCAGTTCTTC.

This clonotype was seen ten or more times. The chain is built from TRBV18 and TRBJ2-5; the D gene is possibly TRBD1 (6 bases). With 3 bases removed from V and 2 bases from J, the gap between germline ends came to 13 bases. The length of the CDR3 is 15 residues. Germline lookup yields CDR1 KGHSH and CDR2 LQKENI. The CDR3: CASSPNPGQQETQYF. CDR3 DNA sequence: TGTGCCAGCTCACCTAATCCCGGACAGCAAGAGACCCAGTACTTC.

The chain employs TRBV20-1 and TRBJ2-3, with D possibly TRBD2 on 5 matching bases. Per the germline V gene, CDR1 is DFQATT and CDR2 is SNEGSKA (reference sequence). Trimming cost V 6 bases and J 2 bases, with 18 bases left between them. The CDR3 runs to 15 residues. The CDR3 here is CSAESPAGLTDTQYF. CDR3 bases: TGCAGTGCCGAATCACCGGCAGGACTCACAGATACGCAGTATTTT.

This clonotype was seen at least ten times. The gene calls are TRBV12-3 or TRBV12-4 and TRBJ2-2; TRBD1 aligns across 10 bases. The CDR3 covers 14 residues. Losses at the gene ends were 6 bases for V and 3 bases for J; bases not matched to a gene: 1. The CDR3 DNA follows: TGTGCCAGCAGGGGACAGGGGCACACCGGGGAGCTGTTTTTT. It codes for CASRGQGHTGELFF.

The CDR3, as DNA: TGCAGTGAGTCGAGGGGTGATTACGAGCAGTACTTC. Translating gives CSESRGDYEQYF. V is TRBV20-1 and J is TRBJ2-7, with D perhaps TRBD1 or TRBD2 (5 bases each). This CDR3 region has 12 residues. Germline loops: CDR1 DFQATT, CDR2 SNEGSKA (reference sequence). V gave up 7 bases and J gave up 4 bases, with 14 bases separating them.

This CDR3 reads CATQAAGSTDTQYF. In nucleotides, the CDR3 is TGTGCCACCCAGGCGGCAGGGTCCACAGATACGCAGTATTTT. This chain connects TRBV24-1 to TRBJ2-3, with a tentative D call TRBD1 (5 bases). Trimming removed 9 bases at V and 2 bases at J, with 14 bases between. Germline loops: CDR1 KGHDR, CDR2 SFDVKD. The CDR3 is 14 residues long.

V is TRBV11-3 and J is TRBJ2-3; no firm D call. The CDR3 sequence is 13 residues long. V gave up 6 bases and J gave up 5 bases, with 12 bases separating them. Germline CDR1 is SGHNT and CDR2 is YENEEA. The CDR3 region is CASSLTDLDTQYF. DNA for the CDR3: TGTGCCAGCAGTCTCACTGACTTAGATACGCAGTATTTT.

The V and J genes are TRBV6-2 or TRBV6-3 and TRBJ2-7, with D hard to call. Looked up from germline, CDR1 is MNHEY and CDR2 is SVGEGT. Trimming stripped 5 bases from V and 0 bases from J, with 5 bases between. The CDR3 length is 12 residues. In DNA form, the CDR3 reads TGTGCCAGCAGTCAGAACTCCTACGAGCAGTACTTC. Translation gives CASSQNSYEQYF.

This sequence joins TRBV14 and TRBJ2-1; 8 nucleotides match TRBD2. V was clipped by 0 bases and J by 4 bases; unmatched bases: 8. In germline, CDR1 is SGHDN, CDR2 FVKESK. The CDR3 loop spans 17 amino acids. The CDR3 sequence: CASSQDYLAGHYNEQFF. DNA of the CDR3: TGTGCCAGCAGCCAAGATTACCTAGCGGGCCATTACAATGAGCAGTTCTTC.

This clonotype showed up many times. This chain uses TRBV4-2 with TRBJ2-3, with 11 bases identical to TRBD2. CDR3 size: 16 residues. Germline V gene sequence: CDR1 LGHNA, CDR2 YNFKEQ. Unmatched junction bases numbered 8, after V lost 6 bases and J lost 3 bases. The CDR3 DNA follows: TGTGCCAGCAGGGGGACTAGCGGAGGGGAGACAGATACGCAGTATTTT. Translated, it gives CASRGTSGGETDTQYF.

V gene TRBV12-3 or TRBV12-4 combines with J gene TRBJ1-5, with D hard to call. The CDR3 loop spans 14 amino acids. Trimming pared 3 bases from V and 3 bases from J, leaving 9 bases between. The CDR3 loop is CASSFQSVNQPQHF. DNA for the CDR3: TGTGCCAGCAGTTTTCAGTCAGTCAATCAGCCCCAGCATTTT.

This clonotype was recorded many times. CDR3 coding DNA: TGTGCCAGCAGCTTAATTGTAGGGGTAGCCCGGGGGGAGCAGTACTTC. Residues: CASSLIVGVARGEQYF. V usage is TRBV11-2 and J usage is TRBJ2-7; possible D gene TRBD2, 6 bases. The CDR3 length is 16 residues. The V and J ends lost 2 bases and 7 bases respectively, with 21 bases between them. Germline assignment: CDR1 SGHAT and CDR2 FQNNGV.

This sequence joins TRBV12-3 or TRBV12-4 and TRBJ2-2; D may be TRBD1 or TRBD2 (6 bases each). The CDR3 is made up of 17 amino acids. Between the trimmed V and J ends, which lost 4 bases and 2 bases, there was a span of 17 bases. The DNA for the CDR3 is TGTGCCAGCAGTTCCTTGGGCGGGACACGTAACACCGGGGAGCTGTTTTTT. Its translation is CASSSLGGTRNTGELFF.

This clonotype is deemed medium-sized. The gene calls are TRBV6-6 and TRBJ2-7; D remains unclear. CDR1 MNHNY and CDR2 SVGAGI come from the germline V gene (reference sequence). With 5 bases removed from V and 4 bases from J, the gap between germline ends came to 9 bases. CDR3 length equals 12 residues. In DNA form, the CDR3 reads TGTGCCAGCAGTCTAGACGGTTACGAGCAGTACTTC. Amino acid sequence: CASSLDGYEQYF.

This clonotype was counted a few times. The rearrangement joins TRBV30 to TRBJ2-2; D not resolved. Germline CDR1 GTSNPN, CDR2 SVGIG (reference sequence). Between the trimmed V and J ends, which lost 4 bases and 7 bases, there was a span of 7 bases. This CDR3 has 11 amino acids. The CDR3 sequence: CAWNRIGELFF. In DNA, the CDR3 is TGTGCCTGGAATCGGATCGGGGAGCTGTTTTTT.

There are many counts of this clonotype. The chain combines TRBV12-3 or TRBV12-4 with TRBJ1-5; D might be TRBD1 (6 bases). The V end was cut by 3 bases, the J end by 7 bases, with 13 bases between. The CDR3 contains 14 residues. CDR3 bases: TGTGCCAGCAGTTTGAAATTAGGGGGACAGCCCCAGCATTTT. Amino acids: CASSLKLGGQPQHF.

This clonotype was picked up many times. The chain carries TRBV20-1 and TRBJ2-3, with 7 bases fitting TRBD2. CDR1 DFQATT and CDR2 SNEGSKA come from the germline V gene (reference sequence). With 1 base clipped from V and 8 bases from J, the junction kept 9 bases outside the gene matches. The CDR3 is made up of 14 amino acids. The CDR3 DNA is TGCAGTGCTAGAGCGGTTGGAGGCGGGGGTACGCAGTATTTT. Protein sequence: CSARAVGGGGTQYF.